This passage covers 14 T cell receptor beta chains from one sample sequenced in a study of memory CD4+ T cells and cytomegalovirus serostatus (dated by TCRdb to between 2019 and 2020). Library preparation used the immunoSEQ multiplex PCR assay. TCRdb holds this immuneACCESS table with in-frame rearrangements only. Some clones are missing; in checked studies, unresolved V genes explain under half, and the rest has no known cause. A total of 56,000 or so clones appear in this sample, around three quarters of them only once. The ten most abundant clones make up around 0.53% of the sample. A FACSAria II was used to sort memory CD4+ T cells, defined as single viable CD3+CD4+CD8-CD45RO+ cells. The specimen sequenced was memory CD4+ T cells from blood. These TCRs come from an adult in good health and CMV-seronegative. Some clones in this sample may be carry-over from other donors' samples.

The chain recombines TRBV10-3 with TRBJ2-7; 8 bases match TRBD1. Trimming cost V 5 bases and J 5 bases; bases outside gene matches: 2. The CDR3 runs 12 residues. Germline CDR1 is ENHRY and CDR2 is SYGVKD. Here the CDR3 reads CAISQTGDEQYF. The CDR3 DNA is TGTGCCATCAGTCAGACAGGGGACGAGCAGTACTTC.

J is TRBJ1-5 and V is TRBV7-2; 11 bases map to TRBD1. There are 15 residues in the CDR3. CDR1 is SGHTA, CDR2 FQGNSA, per germline. V was clipped by 7 bases and J by 7 bases; unmatched bases: 9. DNA of the CDR3: TGTGCCAGCACCCCGGAGGGGACAGGGGGGCAGCCCCAGCATTTT. This codes for CASTPEGTGGQPQHF.

The V and J genes are TRBV7-3 and TRBJ2-2; no clear D. The CDR3 sequence is 13 residues long. Between the trimmed V and J ends, which lost 6 bases and 2 bases, there was a span of 7 bases. The germline V gene encodes CDR1 SGHTA and CDR2 FQGTGA. The CDR3 region is CASRPQNTGELFF. The CDR3 DNA reads as TGTGCCAGCAGGCCTCAAAACACCGGGGAGCTGTTTTTT.

The genes are TRBV27 and TRBJ2-5, with D hard to call. The CDR3 spans 12 residues. V was pared by 6 bases and J by 5 bases, with 10 bases between. Germline V CDR1 and CDR2: MNHEY, SMNVEV (reference sequence). Here the CDR3 reads CASRDLRETQYF. The DNA for the CDR3 is TGTGCCAGCAGAGACCTCAGGGAGACCCAGTACTTC.

The chain uses TRBV7-2 and TRBJ2-3, with 8 bases aligning to TRBD1. The CDR3 totals 12 residues. Looked up from germline, CDR1 is SGHTA and CDR2 is FQGNSA. V dropped 4 bases and J dropped 14; count of bases not matched to a gene: 8. The CDR3 DNA follows: TGTGCCAGCAGCTCGCCGGACAGGGATGGGTATTTT. Protein sequence: CASSSPDRDGYF.

The gene calls are TRBV18 and TRBJ1-6; perhaps TRBD1 as D (6 bases). Trimming shortened V by 3 bases and J by 9 bases, and 15 bases separated the two germline ends. The CDR3 runs 15 residues. The germline V gene encodes CDR1 KGHSH and CDR2 LQKENI. Here the CDR3 reads CASSPVTGISSPLHF. The DNA for the CDR3 is TGTGCCAGCTCACCGGTTACAGGGATCTCTTCACCCCTCCACTTT.

This chain connects TRBV5-4 to TRBJ2-7; no firm D call. V was trimmed by 6 bases and J by 2 bases, leaving 12 bases between them. The CDR3 runs to 13 residues. Germline values: CDR1 SGHNT, CDR2 YYREEE (reference sequence). In nucleotides, the CDR3 is TGTGCCAGCACCCGAGACGGAGCCTACGAGCAGTACTTC. Its protein is CASTRDGAYEQYF.

V usage is TRBV10-1 and J usage is TRBJ1-5; D unresolved. V was shortened by 8 bases and J by 4 bases, with 15 bases between the two germline ends. This CDR3 comprises 14 residues. Germline loops: CDR1 WNHNN, CDR2 SYGVQD (reference sequence). The CDR3 DNA is TGCGCCAGCCCGAATCACAGAGTTAATCAGCCCCAGCATTTT. Translated: CASPNHRVNQPQHF.

This clone was seen only once. The chain is built from TRBV6-5 and TRBJ2-1; D is possibly TRBD2 (6 bases). The CDR3 consists of 13 residues. Deletions cut 7 bases from V and 9 bases from J, with 16 bases between. Germline-derived CDR1 and CDR2 are MNHEY and SVGAGI. The CDR3 loop is CASKVNRDSEQFF. CDR3 nucleotide sequence: TGTGCCAGCAAAGTCAACCGGGACTCTGAGCAGTTCTTC.

V is TRBV11-2 and J is TRBJ1-6, with D possibly being TRBD1 (6 bases). Germline CDR1 is SGHAT and CDR2 is FQNNGV. Between the trimmed V and J ends, which lost 5 bases and 7 bases, there was a span of 15 bases. This CDR3 has 15 residues. For the CDR3, the DNA is TGTGCCAGCAGCGCGCAGGGGTTCCGGAATTCACCCCTCCACTTT. This translates into CASSAQGFRNSPLHF.

The chain couples TRBV18 to TRBJ1-2; D gene ambiguous. The length of the CDR3 is 13 residues. V was shortened by 3 bases and J by 6 bases, with 11 bases between the two germline ends. Germline CDR1 is KGHSH and CDR2 is LQKENI. The CDR3: CASSPREEDGYTF. The CDR3 nucleotides read TGTGCCAGCTCACCTCGCGAGGAGGATGGCTACACCTTC.

This chain links TRBV7-9 with TRBJ2-2; D call uncertain. This CDR3 spans 14 amino acids. Trimming pared 1 base from V and 7 bases from J, leaving 10 bases between. Germline values: CDR1 SEHNR, CDR2 FQNEAQ (reference sequence). CDR3 DNA: TGTGCCAGCAGCTTAGGGGCCGGTAGCGGGGAGCTGTTTTTT. Amino acids: CASSLGAGSGELFF. The full variable domain, completed using reference TRBV7-9 and TRBJ2-2, is DTGVSQNPRHKITKRGQNVTFRCDPISEHNRLYWYRQTLGQGPEFLTYFQNEAQLEKSRLLSDRFSAERPKGSFSTLEIQRTEQGDSAMYLCASSLGAGSGELFFGEGSRLTVL.

The chain is built from TRBV7-2 and TRBJ1-6, with D possibly TRBD1 on 6 matching bases. Germline V lookup: CDR1 SGHTA, CDR2 FQGNSA. The CDR3 consists of 16 residues. V lost 6 bases to trimming and J lost 2 bases, with 14 bases between them. CDR3 sequence (DNA): TGTGCCAGCAGACCCGACAGGATGGCCTATAATTCACCCCTCCACTTT. Its translation: CASRPDRMAYNSPLHF.

The rearrangement links TRBV29-1 to TRBJ1-3; D gene unclear. V was trimmed by 5 bases and J by 8 bases, leaving 13 bases between them. Germline-derived CDR1 and CDR2 are SQVTM and ANQGSEA. The CDR3 totals 12 residues. Here the CDR3 reads CSVRVGSDTIYF. CDR3 nucleotides: TGCAGCGTTCGAGTGGGGTCTGACACCATATATTTT.